This entry describes one T cell receptor (beta chain). This record comes from a study of blood T cell repertoires in COVID-19. Study details: Spain, Italy and the United States supplied samples that represented acute and convalescent COVID-19.

Authors' methods: Using reference gene primer amplification, nucleated cell counts were estimated. Only in-frame clones appear in the TCRdb table, and some are missing; sequencing was by immunoSEQ multiplex PCR. The DNA was the basis for D and trimming; V, J and clone size are from that table. The sample gives more than 95,000 clones, around 85% of which show up once; roughly a sixth is in the top ten. This CDR3 spans 14 amino acids. Per germline, CDR1 MDHEN and CDR2 SYDVKM. J was trimmed by 3 bases and V by 8 bases; bases with no gene match: 5. The source of this sequence is a man aged 30 to 45 with COVID-19, enrolled during active disease. This chain connects TRBV28 to TRBJ1-5, with TRBD1 matching 9 bases. The sequenced material came from peripheral blood. CDR3 sequence (DNA): TGTGCCAGCGGGGGACAGGGCTACAATCAGCCCCAGCATTTT. Its protein is CASGGQGYNQPQHF.